The 13 T cell receptor beta chains below come from one sample, sequenced in a study of shared clonotypes between healthy human individuals. Sequenced by immunoSEQ multiplex PCR; TCRdb stores in-frame clones only, minus some. This repertoire shows about 2.3 million clones, about nine tenths found once; its top ten account for approximately 0.39%. Sequencing used naive CD4+ T cells from PBMCs. The subset: CD45RA+ positively selected. These receptors were obtained from a man between 18 and 29 years old in good health. Some clones in this sample may be carry-over from other donors' samples.

The chain carries TRBV5-4 and TRBJ2-2; possible D gene TRBD2, 6 bases. The CDR3 runs 16 residues. V gave up 1 base and J gave up 5 bases, with 15 bases separating them. From germline, CDR1 is SGHNT and CDR2 YYREEE (reference sequence). The CDR3 DNA is TGTGCCAGCAGCTTGCAAGTGGGAGGAGGGACCGGGGAGCTGTTTTTT. This encodes CASSLQVGGGTGELFF.

This chain connects TRBV7-3 to TRBJ2-1; maybe TRBD1 (7 bases). The length of the CDR3 is 16 residues. Germline V gene sequence: CDR1 SGHTA, CDR2 FQGTGA. The germline V and J ends were trimmed by 4 bases and 3 bases, with 16 bases remaining between them. For the CDR3, the DNA is TGTGCCAGCAGCTCTATCCAGGGGGGAGGCTACAATGAGCAGTTCTTC. Protein: CASSSIQGGGYNEQFF.

The chain links TRBV28 to TRBJ1-2; TRBD1 matches at 9 bases. V gave up 2 bases and J gave up 6 bases; unmatched junction bases: 13. Germline-derived CDR1 and CDR2 are MDHEN and SYDVKM. The CDR3 has 17 amino acids. The CDR3 nucleotides read TGTGCCAGCAGTTTAACGGGGACAGGGTCCTCGTCGGATGGCTACACCTTC. This codes for CASSLTGTGSSSDGYTF.

The V gene is TRBV4-1, the J gene TRBJ2-3, with D possibly matching TRBD2 (7 bases). The V gene lost 0 bases and the J gene lost 8 bases, with 9 bases spanning the gap. CDR3 length equals 13 residues. CDR1 and CDR2 (germline): MGHRA, YSYEKL. As DNA, the CDR3 is TGCGCCAGCAGCCAAGATAGGGGGGGTACGCAGTATTTT. It is translated as CASSQDRGGTQYF.

V is TRBV11-1 and J is TRBJ2-7; D may be TRBD2 (5 bases). The CDR3 has 15 amino acids. V was trimmed by 2 bases and J by 6 bases, leaving 17 bases between them. Germline V CDR1 and CDR2: SGHAT, FQDESV (reference sequence). The CDR3 is CASSLNGLITPEQYF. CDR3 nucleotides: TGTGCCAGCAGCTTAAACGGACTCATAACCCCCGAGCAGTACTTC. The full variable domain, with the rest looked up from reference TRBV11-1 and TRBJ2-7, is EAEVAQSPRYKITEKSQAVAFWCDPISGHATLYWYRQILGQGPELLVQFQDESVVDDSQLPKDRFSAERLKGVDSTLKIQPAELGDSAMYLCASSLNGLITPEQYFGPGTRLTVT.

The rearrangement uses TRBV19 and TRBJ2-7, with 8 bases aligning to TRBD1. Germline CDR1 LNHDA, CDR2 SQIVND (reference sequence). The trim removed 5 bases at V and 4 bases at J, leaving 10 bases unmatched. This CDR3 spans 15 amino acids. This CDR3 is CASSLRAGGLYEQYF. The CDR3 DNA is TGTGCCAGTAGTCTGCGGGCAGGGGGCTTGTACGAGCAGTACTTC.

The chain uses TRBV5-4 and TRBJ2-3; 9 bases are shared with TRBD2. V lost 3 bases, J lost 2 bases, and 7 bases stayed unmatched. Germline-derived CDR1 and CDR2 are SGHNT and YYREEE (reference sequence). This CDR3 has 16 amino acids. CDR3 protein: CASSWGGGRATDTQYF. The CDR3 DNA follows: TGTGCCAGCAGCTGGGGCGGCGGGAGGGCCACAGATACGCAGTATTTT.

The rearrangement uses TRBV10-3 and TRBJ2-1; 12 bases match TRBD2. The CDR3 contains 21 residues. Germline lookup yields CDR1 ENHRY and CDR2 SYGVKD. The trim removed 7 bases at V and 0 bases at J, leaving 19 bases unmatched. Here the CDR3 reads CAINIVHGWLAGGGSYNEQFF. The CDR3 nucleotides read TGTGCCATCAATATTGTACACGGGTGGCTAGCGGGGGGGGGCTCCTACAATGAGCAGTTCTTC.

The V and J genes are TRBV25-1 and TRBJ1-2; a possible D gene is TRBD1 (5 bases). The CDR3 extends over 14 amino acids. Germline lookup yields CDR1 MGHDK and CDR2 SYGVNS. Trimming left V 3 bases short and J 4 bases short, with 12 bases between. The CDR3 sequence is CASSEPGGGYGYTF. As DNA, the CDR3 is TGTGCCAGCAGTGAGCCTGGTGGGGGCTATGGCTACACCTTC.

The V gene is TRBV2, the J gene TRBJ2-7; 12 nucleotides match TRBD1. J was trimmed by 7 bases and V by 4 bases; bases with no gene match: 11. This CDR3 is 16 amino acids long. Germline lookup yields CDR1 SNHLY and CDR2 FYNNEI. The CDR3 DNA sequence: TGTGCCAGCAGTGGAGTTTGGGACAGGGGGCTGGTTGAGCAGTACTTC. The encoded protein is CASSGVWDRGLVEQYF.

The chain combines TRBV7-9 with TRBJ2-4; 9 bases are shared with TRBD2. The CDR3 totals 19 residues. Losses at the gene ends were 5 bases for V and 0 bases for J; bases not matched to a gene: 14. From germline, CDR1 is SEHNR and CDR2 FQNEAQ (reference sequence). As DNA, the CDR3 is TGTGCCAGCAGCCAGACGACTAGCGGAACCGTACTAGCCAAAAACATTCAGTACTTC. Protein sequence: CASSQTTSGTVLAKNIQYF.

J is TRBJ2-1 and V is TRBV6-4; D is ambiguous. Trimming shortened V by 2 bases and J by 6 bases, and 2 bases separated the two germline ends. From germline, CDR1 is MRHNA and CDR2 SNTAGT. The length of the CDR3 is 11 residues. In DNA form, the CDR3 reads TGTGCCAGCAGTGACCGCAATGAGCAGTTCTTC. As protein: CASSDRNEQFF.

The chain's CDR3 is CASSLPRDRASSTDTQYF. CDR3 coding DNA: TGCGCCAGCAGCTTACCCCGGGACAGGGCCTCTAGCACAGATACGCAGTATTTT. This chain joins TRBV5-1 and TRBJ2-3, with 9 bases that match TRBD1. This CDR3 is 18 amino acids long. CDR1 SGHRS and CDR2 YFSETQ come from the germline V gene. Unmatched junction bases numbered 10, after V lost 2 bases and J lost 0 bases.